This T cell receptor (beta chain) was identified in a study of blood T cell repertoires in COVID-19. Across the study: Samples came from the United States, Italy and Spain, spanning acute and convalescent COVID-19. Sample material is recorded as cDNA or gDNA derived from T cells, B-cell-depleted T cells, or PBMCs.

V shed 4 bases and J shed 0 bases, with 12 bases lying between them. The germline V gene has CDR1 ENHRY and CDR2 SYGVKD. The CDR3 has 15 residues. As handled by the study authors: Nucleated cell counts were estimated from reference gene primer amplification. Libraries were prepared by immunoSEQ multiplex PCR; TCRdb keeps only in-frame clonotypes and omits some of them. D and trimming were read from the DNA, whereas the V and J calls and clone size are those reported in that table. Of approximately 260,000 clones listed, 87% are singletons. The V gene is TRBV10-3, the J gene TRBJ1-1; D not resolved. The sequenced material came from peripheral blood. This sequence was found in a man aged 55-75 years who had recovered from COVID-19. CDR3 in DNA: TGTGCCATCAGTGCAGAACCTTATATGAACACTGAAGCTTTCTTT. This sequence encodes CAISAEPYMNTEAFF.